A single T cell receptor beta chain is shown here with its context. The protocol was immunoSEQ multiplex PCR, while the TCRdb copy is restricted to in-frame clones and leaves out a portion. The data hold about 210,000 clones, with 92% observed a single time. The data were obtained in a study of blood T cell repertoires in COVID-19. This CDR3 is built from 14 residues. The V gene's germline CDR1 is SGHAT and CDR2 FQNNGV. The V and J ends lost 0 bases and 4 bases respectively, with 9 bases between them. Sequencing input: peripheral blood. This sequence was found in a man aged 25 to 40 with acute or convalescent COVID-19. The chain couples TRBV11-2 to TRBJ1-2; D gene uncertain. The CDR3 nucleotides are TGTGCCAGCAGCTTAGATCTATCGGGCTATGGCTACACCTTC. It specifies CASSLDLSGYGYTF. Supplemented by reference TRBV11-2 and TRBJ1-2, the full variable domain reads EAGVAQSPRYKIIEKRQSVAFWCNPISGHATLYWYQQILGQGPKLLIQFQNNGVVDDSQLPKDRFSAERLKGVDSTLKIQPAKLEDSAVYLCASSLDLSGYGYTFGSGTRLTVV.